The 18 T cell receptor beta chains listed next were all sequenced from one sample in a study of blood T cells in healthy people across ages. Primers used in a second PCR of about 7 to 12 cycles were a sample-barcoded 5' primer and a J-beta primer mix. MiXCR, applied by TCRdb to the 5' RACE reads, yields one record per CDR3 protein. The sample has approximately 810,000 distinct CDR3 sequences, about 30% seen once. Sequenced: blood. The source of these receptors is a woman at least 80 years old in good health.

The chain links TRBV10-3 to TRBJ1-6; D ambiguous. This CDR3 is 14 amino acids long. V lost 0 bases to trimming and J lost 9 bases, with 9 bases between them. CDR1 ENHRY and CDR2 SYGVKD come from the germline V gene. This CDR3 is CAISESGISSPLHF. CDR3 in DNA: TGTGCCATCAGTGAGTCGGGAATTAGTTCACCCCTCCACTTT.

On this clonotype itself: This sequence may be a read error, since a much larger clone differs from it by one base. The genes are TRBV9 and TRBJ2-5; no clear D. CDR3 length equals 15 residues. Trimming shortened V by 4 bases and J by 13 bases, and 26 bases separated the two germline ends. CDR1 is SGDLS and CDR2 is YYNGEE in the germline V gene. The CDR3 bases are TGTGCCAGCAGCCCAAATCCGCAGTCCAACTACGAGCTGTACTTC. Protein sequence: CASSPNPQSNYELYF.

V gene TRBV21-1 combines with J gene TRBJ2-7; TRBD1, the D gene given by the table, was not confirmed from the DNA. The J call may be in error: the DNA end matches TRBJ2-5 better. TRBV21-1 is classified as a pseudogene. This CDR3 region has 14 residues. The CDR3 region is CASSKATGGETQYF. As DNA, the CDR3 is TGTGCCAGCAGCAAAGCAACAGGGGGGGAGACCCAGTACTTC.

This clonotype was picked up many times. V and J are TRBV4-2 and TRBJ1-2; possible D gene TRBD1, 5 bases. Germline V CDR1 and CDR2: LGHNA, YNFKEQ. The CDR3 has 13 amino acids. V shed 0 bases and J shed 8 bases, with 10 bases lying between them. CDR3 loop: CASSQDRTIGYTF. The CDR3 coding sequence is TGTGCCAGCAGCCAAGATAGGACAATCGGCTACACCTTC.

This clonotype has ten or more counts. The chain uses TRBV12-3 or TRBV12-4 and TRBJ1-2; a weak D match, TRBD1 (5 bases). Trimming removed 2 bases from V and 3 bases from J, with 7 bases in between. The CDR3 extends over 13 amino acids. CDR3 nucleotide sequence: TGTGCCAGCAGTTTATCGACAGACTATGGCTACACCTTC. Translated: CASSLSTDYGYTF.

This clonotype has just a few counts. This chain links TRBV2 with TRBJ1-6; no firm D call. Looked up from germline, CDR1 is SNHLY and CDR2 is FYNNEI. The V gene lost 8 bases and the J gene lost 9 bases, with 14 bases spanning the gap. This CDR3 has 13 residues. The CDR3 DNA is TGTGCCAGCCACCTGAGGGTCAGTTCACCCCTCCACTTT. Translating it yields CASHLRVSSPLHF.

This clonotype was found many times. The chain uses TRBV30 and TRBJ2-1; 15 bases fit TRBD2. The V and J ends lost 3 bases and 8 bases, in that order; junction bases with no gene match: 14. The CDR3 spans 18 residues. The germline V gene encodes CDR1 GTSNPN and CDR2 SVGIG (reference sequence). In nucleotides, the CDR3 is TGTGCCTGGAGCCGACTTACAAGGACTAGCGGGGGGGCCCATGAGCAGTTCTTC. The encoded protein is CAWSRLTRTSGGAHEQFF.

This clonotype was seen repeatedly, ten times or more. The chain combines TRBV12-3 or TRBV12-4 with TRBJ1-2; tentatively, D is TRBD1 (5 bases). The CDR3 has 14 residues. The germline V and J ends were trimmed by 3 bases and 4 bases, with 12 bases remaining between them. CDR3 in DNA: TGTGCCAGCAGTTTGTGGCAGGGCCGCTATGGCTACACCTTC. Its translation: CASSLWQGRYGYTF.

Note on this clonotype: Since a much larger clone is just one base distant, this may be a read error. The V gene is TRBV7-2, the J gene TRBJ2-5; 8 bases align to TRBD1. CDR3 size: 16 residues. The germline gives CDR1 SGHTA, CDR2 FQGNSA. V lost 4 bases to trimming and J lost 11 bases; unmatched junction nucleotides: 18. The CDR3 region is CASSSNGQGIGGEQYF. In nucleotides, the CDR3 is TGTGCCAGCAGCTCGAACGGACAGGGAATTGGCGGTGAGCAGTACTTC.

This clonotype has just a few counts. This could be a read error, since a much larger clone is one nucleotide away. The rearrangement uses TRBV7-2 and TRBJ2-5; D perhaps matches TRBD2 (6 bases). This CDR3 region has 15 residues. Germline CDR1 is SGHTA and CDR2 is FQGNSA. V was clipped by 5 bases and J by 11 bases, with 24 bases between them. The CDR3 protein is CASSLVAGGRSEQYF. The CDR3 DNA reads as TGTGCCAGCAGCCTCGTGGCCGGGGGTCGCTCAGAGCAGTACTTC.

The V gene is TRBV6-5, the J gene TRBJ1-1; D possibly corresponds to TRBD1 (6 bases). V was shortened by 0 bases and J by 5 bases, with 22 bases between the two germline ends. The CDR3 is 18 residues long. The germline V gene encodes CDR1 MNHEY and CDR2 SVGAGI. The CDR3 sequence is CASSYSRVRRQGKTEAFF. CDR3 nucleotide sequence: TGTGCCAGCAGTTACTCAAGGGTGAGAAGGCAGGGGAAAACTGAAGCTTTCTTT.

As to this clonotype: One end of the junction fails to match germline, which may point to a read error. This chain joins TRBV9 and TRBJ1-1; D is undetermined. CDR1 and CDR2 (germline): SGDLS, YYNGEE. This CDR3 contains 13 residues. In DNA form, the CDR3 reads TGTGCCAGCAGCGTAGAAGGGAACACTGGAGCTTTCTTT. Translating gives CASSVEGNTGAFF.

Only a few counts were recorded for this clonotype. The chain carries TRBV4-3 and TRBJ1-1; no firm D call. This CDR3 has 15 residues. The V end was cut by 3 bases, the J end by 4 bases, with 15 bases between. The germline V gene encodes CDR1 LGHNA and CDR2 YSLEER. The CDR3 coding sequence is TGCGCCAGCAGCCAGTCGAATCTGCCCGGCACTGAAGCTTTCTTT. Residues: CASSQSNLPGTEAFF.

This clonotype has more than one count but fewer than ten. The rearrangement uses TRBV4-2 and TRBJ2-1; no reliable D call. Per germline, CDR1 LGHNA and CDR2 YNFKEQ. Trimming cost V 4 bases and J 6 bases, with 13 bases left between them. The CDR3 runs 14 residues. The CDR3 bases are TGTGCCAGCAGCCTGGATCGCAGGACCAATGAGCAGTTCTTC. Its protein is CASSLDRRTNEQFF.

The CDR3 loop reads CASSLAPTENTEAFF. DNA of the CDR3: TGTGCCAGCAGCTTGGCGCCAACAGAGAACACTGAAGCTTTCTTT. The chain couples TRBV5-5 to TRBJ1-1; D is unclear. Looked up from germline, CDR1 is SGHKS and CDR2 is YYEKEE (reference sequence). Trimming removed 0 bases from V and 1 base from J, with 10 bases in between. The CDR3 totals 15 residues.

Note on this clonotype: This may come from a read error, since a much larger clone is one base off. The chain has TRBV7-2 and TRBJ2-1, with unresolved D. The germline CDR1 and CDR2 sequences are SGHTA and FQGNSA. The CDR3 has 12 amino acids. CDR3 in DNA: TGTGCCAGCAGCTTAGTGGTGAATGGGCAGTTCTTC. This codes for CASSLVVNGQFF. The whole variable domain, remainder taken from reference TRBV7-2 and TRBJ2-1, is GAGVSQSPSNKVTEKGKDVELRCDPISGHTALYWYRQSLGQGLEFLIYFQGNSAPDKSGLPSDRFSAERTGGSVSTLTIQRTQQEDSAVYLCASSLVVNGQFFGPGTRLTVL.

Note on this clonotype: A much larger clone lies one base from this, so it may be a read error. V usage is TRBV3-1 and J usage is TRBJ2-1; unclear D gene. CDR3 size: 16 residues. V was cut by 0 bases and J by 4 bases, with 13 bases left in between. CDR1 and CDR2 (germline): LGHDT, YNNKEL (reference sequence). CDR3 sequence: CASSQEVVWGYNEQFF. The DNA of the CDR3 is TGTGCCAGCAGCCAAGAGGTAGTATGGGGTTACAATGAGCAGTTCTTC.

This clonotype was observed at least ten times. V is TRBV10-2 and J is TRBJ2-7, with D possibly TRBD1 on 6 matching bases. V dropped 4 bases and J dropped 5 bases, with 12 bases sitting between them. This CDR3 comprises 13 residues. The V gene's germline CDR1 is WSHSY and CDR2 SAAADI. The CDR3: CASSVTGNNEQYF. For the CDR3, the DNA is TGCGCCAGCAGTGTTACAGGGAATAACGAGCAGTACTTC.